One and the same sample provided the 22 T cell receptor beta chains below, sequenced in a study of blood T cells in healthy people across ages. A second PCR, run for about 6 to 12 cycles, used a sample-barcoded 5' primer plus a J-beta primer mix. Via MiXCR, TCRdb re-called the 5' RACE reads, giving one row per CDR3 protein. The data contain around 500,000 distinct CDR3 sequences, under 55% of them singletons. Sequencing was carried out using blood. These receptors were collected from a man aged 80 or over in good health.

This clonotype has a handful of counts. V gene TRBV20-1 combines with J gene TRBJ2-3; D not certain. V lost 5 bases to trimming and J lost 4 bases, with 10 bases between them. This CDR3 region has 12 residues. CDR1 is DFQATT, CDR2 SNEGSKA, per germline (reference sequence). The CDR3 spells CSAGNRPDTQYF. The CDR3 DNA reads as TGCAGTGCTGGTAACCGCCCAGATACGCAGTATTTT.

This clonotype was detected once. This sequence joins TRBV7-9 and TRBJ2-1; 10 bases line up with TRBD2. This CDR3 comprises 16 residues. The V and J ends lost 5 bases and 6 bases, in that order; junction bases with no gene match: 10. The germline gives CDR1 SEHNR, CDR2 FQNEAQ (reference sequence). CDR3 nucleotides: TGTGCCAGCAGCCCATATGTCGCTAGCGGGGGCAATGAGCAGTTCTTC. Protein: CASSPYVASGGNEQFF. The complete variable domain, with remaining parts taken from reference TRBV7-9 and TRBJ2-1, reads DTGVSQNPRHKITKRGQNVTFRCDPISEHNRLYWYRQTLGQGPEFLTYFQNEAQLEKSRLLSDRFSAERPKGSFSTLEIQRTEQGDSAMYLCASSPYVASGGNEQFFGPGTRLTVL.

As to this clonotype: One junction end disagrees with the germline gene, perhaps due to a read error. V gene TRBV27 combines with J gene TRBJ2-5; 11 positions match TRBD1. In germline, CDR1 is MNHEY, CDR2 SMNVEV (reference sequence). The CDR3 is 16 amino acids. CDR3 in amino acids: CATSDLGQGARSEQYF. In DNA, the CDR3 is TGTGCCACCAGTGACCTCGGACAGGGGGCTCGTAGTGAGCAGTACTTC.

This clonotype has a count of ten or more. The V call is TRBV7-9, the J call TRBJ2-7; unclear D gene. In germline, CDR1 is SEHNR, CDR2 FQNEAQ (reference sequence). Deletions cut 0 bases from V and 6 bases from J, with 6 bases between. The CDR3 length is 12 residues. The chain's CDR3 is CASSLASREQYF. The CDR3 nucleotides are TGTGCCAGCAGCTTAGCATCCCGCGAGCAGTACTTC.

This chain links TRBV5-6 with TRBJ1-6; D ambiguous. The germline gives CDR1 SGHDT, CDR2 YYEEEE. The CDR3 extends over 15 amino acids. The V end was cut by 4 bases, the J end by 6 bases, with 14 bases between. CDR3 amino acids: CASSRERRTNSPLHF. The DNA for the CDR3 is TGTGCCAGCAGCCGGGAGCGCAGGACTAATTCACCCCTCCACTTT.

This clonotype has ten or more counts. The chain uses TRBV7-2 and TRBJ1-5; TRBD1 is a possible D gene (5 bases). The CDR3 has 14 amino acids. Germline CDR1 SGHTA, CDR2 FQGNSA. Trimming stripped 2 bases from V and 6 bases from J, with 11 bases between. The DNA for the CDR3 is TGTGCCAGCAGCTTAAGCCAGGGTAGTCAGCCCCAGCATTTT. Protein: CASSLSQGSQPQHF.

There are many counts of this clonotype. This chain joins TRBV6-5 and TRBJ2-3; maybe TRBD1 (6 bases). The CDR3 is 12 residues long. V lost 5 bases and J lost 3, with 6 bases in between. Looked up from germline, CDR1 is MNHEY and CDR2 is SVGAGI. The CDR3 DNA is TGTGCCAGCAGTACAGGGACAGATACGCAGTATTTT. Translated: CASSTGTDTQYF.

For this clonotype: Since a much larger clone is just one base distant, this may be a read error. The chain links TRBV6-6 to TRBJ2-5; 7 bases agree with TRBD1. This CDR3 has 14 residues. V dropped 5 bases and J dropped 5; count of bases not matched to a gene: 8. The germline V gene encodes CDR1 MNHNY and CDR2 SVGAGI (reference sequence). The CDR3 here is CASSDQDRRETQYF. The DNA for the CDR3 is TGTGCCAGCAGTGATCAGGACAGGAGGGAGACCCAGTACTTC.

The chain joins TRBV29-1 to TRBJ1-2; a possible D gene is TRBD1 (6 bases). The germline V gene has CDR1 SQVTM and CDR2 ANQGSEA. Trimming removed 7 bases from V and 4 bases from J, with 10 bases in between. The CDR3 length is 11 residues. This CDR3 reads CSGGTSYGYTF. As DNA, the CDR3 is TGCAGCGGTGGGACAAGCTATGGCTACACCTTC.

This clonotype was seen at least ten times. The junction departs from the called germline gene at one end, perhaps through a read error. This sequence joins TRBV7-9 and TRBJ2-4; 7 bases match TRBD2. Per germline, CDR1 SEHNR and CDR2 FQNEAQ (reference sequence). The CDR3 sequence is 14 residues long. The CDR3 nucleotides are TGTGCCAGCAGCCAAAGACTAGCCGAAAACATTCAGTACTTC. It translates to CASSQRLAENIQYF.

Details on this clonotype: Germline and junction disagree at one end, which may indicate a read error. CDR3 coding DNA: TGCAGTACTAGTTGGCAGCAAGAGACCCAGTACTTC. It encodes CSTSWQQETQYF. V is TRBV20-1 and J is TRBJ2-5; tentatively, D is TRBD2 (5 bases). The CDR3 has 12 amino acids. The V gene's germline CDR1 is DFQATT and CDR2 SNEGSKA (reference sequence).

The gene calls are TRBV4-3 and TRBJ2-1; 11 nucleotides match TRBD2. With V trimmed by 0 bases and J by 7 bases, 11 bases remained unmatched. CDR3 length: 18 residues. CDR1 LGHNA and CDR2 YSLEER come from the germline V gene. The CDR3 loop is CASSQDPQGVAGGNEQFF. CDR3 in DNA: TGCGCCAGCAGCCAAGATCCTCAAGGAGTAGCGGGGGGGAATGAGCAGTTCTTC.

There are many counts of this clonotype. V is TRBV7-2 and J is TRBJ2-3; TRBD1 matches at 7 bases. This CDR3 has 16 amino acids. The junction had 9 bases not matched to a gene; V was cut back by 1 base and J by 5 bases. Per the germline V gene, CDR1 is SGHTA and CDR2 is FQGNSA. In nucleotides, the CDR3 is TGTGCCAGCAGCTTAGAAGGGGGCGGTGGAATAGATACGCAGTATTTT. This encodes CASSLEGGGGIDTQYF.

CDR3 bases: TGTGCCAGCAGCATCACGACCGGGACAGAGGACACTGAAGCTTTCTTT. Its protein product is CASSITTGTEDTEAFF. The V call is TRBV21-1, the J call TRBJ1-1; TRBD1 is the table's D call, not checked against the DNA. TRBV21-1 is a pseudogene locus. This CDR3 has 16 residues.

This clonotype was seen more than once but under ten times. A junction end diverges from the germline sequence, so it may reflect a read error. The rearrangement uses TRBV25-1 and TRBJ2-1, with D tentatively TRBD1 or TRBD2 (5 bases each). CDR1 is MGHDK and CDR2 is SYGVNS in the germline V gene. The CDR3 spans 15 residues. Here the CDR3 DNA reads TGTGCCAGCAGTGGCCCCTTGGGACCCTATAATGAGCAGTTCTTC. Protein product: CASSGPLGPYNEQFF.

CDR3 residues: CASSSPTGKETQYF. The CDR3 DNA sequence: TGTGCCAGCAGCTCCCCGACAGGAAAAGAGACCCAGTACTTC. This sequence joins TRBV5-6 and TRBJ2-5; tentative D call: TRBD1 (6 bases). The germline V and J ends were trimmed by 3 bases and 3 bases, with 12 bases remaining between them. The V gene's germline CDR1 is SGHDT and CDR2 YYEEEE. The CDR3 is 14 amino acids.

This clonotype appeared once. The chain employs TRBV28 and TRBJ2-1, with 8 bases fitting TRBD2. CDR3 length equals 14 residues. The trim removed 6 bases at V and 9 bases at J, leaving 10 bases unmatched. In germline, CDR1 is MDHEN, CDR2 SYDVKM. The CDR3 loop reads CASSKGAGASEQFF. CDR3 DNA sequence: TGTGCCAGCAGCAAAGGAGCGGGAGCCAGTGAGCAGTTCTTC.

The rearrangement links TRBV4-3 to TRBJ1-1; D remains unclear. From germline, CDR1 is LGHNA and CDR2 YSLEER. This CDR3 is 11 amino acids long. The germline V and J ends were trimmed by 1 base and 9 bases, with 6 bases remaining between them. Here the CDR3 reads CASSQGGKAFF. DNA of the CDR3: TGCGCCAGCAGCCAAGGAGGTAAAGCTTTCTTT.

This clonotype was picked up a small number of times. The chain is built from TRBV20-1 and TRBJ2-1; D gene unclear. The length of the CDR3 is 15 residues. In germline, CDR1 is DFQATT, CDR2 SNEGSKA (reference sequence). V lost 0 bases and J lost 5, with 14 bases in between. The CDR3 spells CSARDTGGVNNEQFF. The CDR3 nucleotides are TGCAGTGCTAGAGATACCGGCGGAGTAAACAATGAGCAGTTCTTC.

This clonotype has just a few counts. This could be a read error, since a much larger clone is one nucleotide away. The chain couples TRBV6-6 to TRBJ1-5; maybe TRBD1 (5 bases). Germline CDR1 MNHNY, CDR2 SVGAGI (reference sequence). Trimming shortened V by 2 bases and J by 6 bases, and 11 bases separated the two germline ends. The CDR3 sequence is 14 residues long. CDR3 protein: CASSYARGGQPQHF. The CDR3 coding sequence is TGTGCCAGCAGTTACGCGCGGGGGGGTCAGCCCCAGCATTTT.

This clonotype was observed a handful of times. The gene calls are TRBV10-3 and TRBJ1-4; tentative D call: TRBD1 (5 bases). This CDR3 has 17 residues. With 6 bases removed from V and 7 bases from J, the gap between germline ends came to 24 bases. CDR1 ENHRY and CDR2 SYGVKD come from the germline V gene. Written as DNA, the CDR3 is TGTGCCATCAGCAACAGAGGACCCAGGGTCGGCGGTGAAAAACTGTTTTTT. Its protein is CAISNRGPRVGGEKLFF.

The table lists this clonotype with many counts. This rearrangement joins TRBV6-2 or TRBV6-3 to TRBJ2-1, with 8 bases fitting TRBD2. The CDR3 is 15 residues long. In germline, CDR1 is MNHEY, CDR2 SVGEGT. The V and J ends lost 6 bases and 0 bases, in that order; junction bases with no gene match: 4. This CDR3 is CASRPTSGSYNEQFF. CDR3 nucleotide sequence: TGTGCCAGCAGGCCAACTAGCGGCTCCTACAATGAGCAGTTCTTC.